The 8 T cell receptor beta chains below come from one sample, sequenced in a study of cytomegalovirus exposure and HLA in healthy donors. The PCR used 60 Vbeta and 13 Jbeta primers. TCRdb's copy holds only in-frame clones and misses some; the assay was immunoSEQ multiplex PCR. The data contain under 200,000 clones, less than 90% of them singletons. Sequenced material: PBMCs. Every receptor here comes from a boy under 10 years old in good health and CMV-seronegative.

The chain couples TRBV2 to TRBJ2-2; tentatively, D is TRBD1 (6 bases). Germline assignment: CDR1 SNHLY and CDR2 FYNNEI. The CDR3 has 14 amino acids. Trimming pared 10 bases from V and 0 bases from J, leaving 12 bases between. The CDR3 loop is CAIGRTANTGELFF. CDR3 in DNA: TGTGCCATCGGGCGGACAGCGAACACCGGGGAGCTGTTTTTT.

This clone was seen a few times. The sample holds other DNA sequences that translate to the same CDR3. This sequence joins TRBV5-1 and TRBJ1-1, with 8 bases matching TRBD1. The CDR3 loop spans 14 amino acids. The V gene end was trimmed by 4 bases and the J gene end by 1 base; junction bases not matched to a gene: 3. Germline CDR1 reads SGHRS; CDR2 reads YFSETQ. DNA for the CDR3: TGCGCCAGCAGCCTGGGACAGGCGAACACTGAAGCTTTCTTT. This encodes CASSLGQANTEAFF. The full variable domain, in which reference TRBV5-1 and TRBJ1-1 provide the parts outside the CDR3, is KAGVTQTPRYLIKTRGQQVTLSCSPISGHRSVSWYQQTPGQGLQFLFEYFSETQRNKGNFPGRFSGRQFSNSRSEMNVSTLELGDSALYLCASSLGQANTEAFFGQGTRLTVV.

The chain combines TRBV13 with TRBJ2-1, with 12 bases lining up with TRBD2. This CDR3 comprises 18 residues. Germline V gene data show CDR1 as PRHDT and CDR2 as FYEKMQ (reference sequence). Unmatched junction bases numbered 7, after V lost 1 base and J lost 3 bases. CDR3 bases: TGTGCCAGCAGCTTAGAGACTAGCGGGAGCGGAGGCTACAATGAGCAGTTCTTC. Amino acid sequence: CASSLETSGSGGYNEQFF.

The chain combines TRBV7-3 with TRBJ2-3; 8 positions agree with TRBD2. V gave up 5 bases and J gave up 5 bases; unmatched junction bases: 9. There are 15 residues in the CDR3. The germline V gene has CDR1 SGHTA and CDR2 FQGTGA. The CDR3 is CASSPSGWFVDTQYF. The DNA for the CDR3 is TGTGCCAGCAGCCCTAGCGGGTGGTTCGTAGATACGCAGTATTTT. Full variable domain (remainder filled in from reference TRBV7-3 and TRBJ2-3): GAGVSQTPSNKVTEKGKYVELRCDPISGHTALYWYRQSLGQGPEFLIYFQGTGAADDSGLPNDRFFAVRPEGSVSTLKIQRTERGDSAVYLCASSPSGWFVDTQYFGPGTRLTVL.

This clone was observed a handful of times. The gene calls are TRBV6-1 and TRBJ2-1; D perhaps matches TRBD1 (5 bases). V was shortened by 9 bases and J by 0 bases, with 6 bases between the two germline ends. Germline V gene lookup returns CDR1 MNHNS and CDR2 SASEGT. This CDR3 region has 12 residues. CDR3 region: CASDSSYNEQFF. CDR3 DNA sequence: TGTGCCAGTGACAGCTCCTACAATGAGCAGTTCTTC.

This sequence joins TRBV7-9 and TRBJ2-2; tentative D call: TRBD1 (6 bases). Germline loops: CDR1 SEHNR, CDR2 FQNEAQ (reference sequence). The V and J ends lost 7 bases and 0 bases respectively, with 18 bases between them. The CDR3 runs to 17 residues. The CDR3 loop reads CASNPPDSSSNTGELFF. CDR3 nucleotides: TGTGCCAGCAACCCACCGGACAGCAGTTCGAACACCGGGGAGCTGTTTTTT. Supplemented by reference TRBV7-9 and TRBJ2-2, the full variable domain reads DTGVSQNPRHKITKRGQNVTFRCDPISEHNRLYWYRQTLGQGPEFLTYFQNEAQLEKSRLLSDRFSAERPKGSFSTLEIQRTEQGDSAMYLCASNPPDSSSNTGELFFGEGSRLTVL.

V and J are TRBV4-1 and TRBJ2-5; unclear D gene. This CDR3 has 15 residues. The germline CDR1 and CDR2 sequences are MGHRA and YSYEKL. Trimming pared 1 base from V and 5 bases from J, leaving 14 bases between. In nucleotides, the CDR3 is TGCGCCAGCAGCCAAGGAGCATCGGCCAGGGAGACCCAGTACTTC. It codes for CASSQGASARETQYF.

This clone was observed once. J is TRBJ1-1 and V is TRBV18; D remains unclear. The germline gives CDR1 KGHSH, CDR2 LQKENI. V lost 3 bases and J 4 bases, leaving 15 bases between the germline ends. CDR3 length: 15 residues. CDR3 protein: CASSPPLTGITEAFF. Here the CDR3 DNA reads TGTGCCAGCTCACCCCCATTGACGGGAATCACTGAAGCTTTCTTT.